These T cell receptor beta chains were read from a single sample in a study of blood T cell repertoires in COVID-19. Clones were sequenced by immunoSEQ multiplex PCR, and TCRdb holds only the in-frame ones, with some missing. The sample carries approximately 180,000 clones, 87% recorded once. Sequencing input: peripheral blood. These TCRs come from a man aged 60 to 75 with active or convalescent COVID-19. CDR3s include the opening cysteine and the closing phenylalanine or tryptophan. A D gene is named only where the DNA matches it firmly. Some rows have no size entry. The others give once, few or many, or a class for an expanded clone.

>TRBJ1-2|few|TRBV30|.
TGTGCCTGGAAAAGCCACTCCTATGGCTACACCTTC
CAWKSHSYGYTF
>TRBJ1-2|.|TRBV24-1|.
TGTGCCACCAGTGATGACACGGGACTACTTGGCTACACCTTC
CATSDDTGLLGYTF
>TRBJ1-2|.|TRBV3-1/TRBV3-2|.
TGTGCCAGCAGCCAAGTAGACGGAGGGGATGGCTACACCTTC
CASSQVDGGDGYTF
>TRBJ2-2|.|TRBV19|.
TGTGCCAGTCGTGAGGACACTTGGACCGGGGAGCTGTTTTTT
CASREDTWTGELFF
>TRBJ2-3|.|TRBV29-1|.
TGCAGCGTTGGGCTGTTTACTAGCCTTACCTTTACAGATACGCAGTATTTT
CSVGLFTSLTFTDTQYF
>TRBJ2-7|.|TRBV9|.
TGTGCCAGCAGCGTGGGGGACACCACCTCCTACGAGCAGTACTTC
CASSVGDTTSYEQYF
>TRBJ1-6|once|TRBV2|TRBD1
TGTGCCAGCAGTCCGTTCGGACAGGGTCCCCCCTATAATTCACCCCTCCACTTT
CASSPFGQGPPYNSPLHF
>TRBJ2-1|once|TRBV7-9|.
TGTGCCAGCAGCTTAAAATCCCAGTCCTACAATGAGCAGTTCTTC
CASSLKSQSYNEQFF
>TRBJ1-5|.|TRBV6-5|TRBD1
TGTGCCAGCAGGAACCCGGGACAGGGCAATCAGCCCCAGCATTTT
CASRNPGQGNQPQHF
>TRBJ1-2|.|TRBV5-1|TRBD1
TGCGCCAGCAGCTTCCAGTCACAGGGGGACTATGGCTACACCTTC
CASSFQSQGDYGYTF
>TRBJ2-2|.|TRBV6-4|TRBD2
TGTGCCAGCAGTCGGACTAGCGGGAGAGGGACCGGGGAGCTGTTTTTT
CASSRTSGRGTGELFF
>TRBJ2-5|.|TRBV9|TRBD2
TGTGCCAGCAGCGTAGGTCAGGGAGGGGAGACCCAGTACTTC
CASSVGQGGETQYF
>TRBJ2-7|.|TRBV9|.
TGTGCCAGCAGCGCACTCCGACAGGACGAGCAGTACTTC
CASSALRQDEQYF
>TRBJ1-6|.|TRBV19|.
TGTGCCAGTAGTATAGGAGGGTTTAGCTCACCCCTCCACTTT
CASSIGGFSSPLHF
>TRBJ2-3|.|TRBV11-1|TRBD2
TGTGCCAGCAGCTCGTTCGGGGGGATTAGCACAGATACGCAGTATTTT
CASSSFGGISTDTQYF
>TRBJ2-2|.|TRBV27|TRBD2
TGTGCCAGCAGGGCGGCGGGGGGGACGAACACCGGGGAGCTGTTTTTT
CASRAAGGTNTGELFF
>TRBJ2-1|.|TRBV5-4|.
TGTGCCAGCAGCCCCAGTTGGGTGGCGGGGCTCAATGAGCAGTTCTTC
CASSPSWVAGLNEQFF
>TRBJ2-7|many|TRBV6-1|.
TGTGCCAGCAGTGAGAGCGGCGATACCTACGAGCAGTACTTC
CASSESGDTYEQYF
>TRBJ2-5|.|TRBV5-1|TRBD1
TGCGCCAGCAGCAGGGGACAGGAAATCGTTTTACGGTTAGAGACCCAGTACTTC
CASSRGQEIVLRLETQYF
>TRBJ2-3|.|TRBV7-3|TRBD2
TGTGCCAGCAGCTTAAGACCCGGGACTAGCGGGGGGAACTCTTACGGCACAGATACGCAGTATTTT
CASSLRPGTSGGNSYGTDTQYF
>TRBJ1-1|.|TRBV30|TRBD1
TGTGCCTGGAGTGTACAACGCTCACCTCGCGGACAGGGGCGAGCTTTCTTT
CAWSVQRSPRGQGRAFF
>TRBJ1-5|few|TRBV29-1|.
TGCAGCGTAAGGTGGGACATCGGCTCCAATCAGCCCCAGCATTTT
CSVRWDIGSNQPQHF
>TRBJ1-6|.|TRBV19|TRBD1
TGTGCCAGTAGTGTCCGGACAGGGGACGATTCACCCCTCCACTTT
CASSVRTGDDSPLHF
>TRBJ2-7|.|TRBV11-1|TRBD2
TGTGCCAGCAGCCCTAGCGGGGGGGCCTTCTACGAGCAGTACTTC
CASSPSGGAFYEQYF
>TRBJ1-6|.|TRBV12-3/TRBV12-4|TRBD1
TGTGCCAGCAGTGAACAGGGGGCATCACCCCTCCACTTT
CASSEQGASPLHF
>TRBJ2-7|.|TRBV5-5|.
TGTGCCAGCAGCTTTGCCGGGGGCTCCTACGAGCAGTACTTC
CASSFAGGSYEQYF
>TRBJ2-7|.|TRBV7-9|TRBD2
TGTGCCAGCAGCTTAGGGGCTACTAGCGACGAGCAGTACTTC
CASSLGATSDEQYF
>TRBJ1-3|.|TRBV19|.
TGTGCCAGTAGTATAGATCACAGCGGGAACACCATATATTTT
CASSIDHSGNTIYF
>TRBJ2-7|.|TRBV12-5|.
TGTGCTAGTGGGCTGAGGGCCCTCAGTGGCGAGCAGTACTTC
CASGLRALSGEQYF
>TRBJ2-7|.|TRBV11-1|.
TGTGCCAGCAGCTCCCGGAGCTACGAGCAGTACTTC
CASSSRSYEQYF
>TRBJ2-1|.|TRBV10-3|.
TGTGCATGCGCTAGGAGCAATGAGCAGTTCTTC
CACARSNEQFF
>TRBJ2-5|.|TRBV5-4|TRBD1
TGTGCCAGCAGCTCCCGGGACAGGGACCAAGAGACCCAGTACTTC
CASSSRDRDQETQYF
>TRBJ1-3|.|TRBV19|.
TGTGCCAGTAGTACGACAGGCGCTGGAAACACCATATATTTT
CASSTTGAGNTIYF
>TRBJ1-2|few|TRBV2|.
TGTGCCAGCAGGGTCGGCGGGGGGGTTTATGGCTACACCTTC
CASRVGGGVYGYTF
>TRBJ1-5|once|TRBV24-1|.
TGTGCCACCAGTGGCAGGGATTGTTACCTTAATCAGCCCCAGCATTTT
CATSGRDCYLNQPQHF
>TRBJ2-5|.|TRBV5-6|.
TGTGCCAGCAGCTTGGGGCCGGGAGCGGAGTACCAAGAGACCCAGTACTTC
CASSLGPGAEYQETQYF
>TRBJ2-1|.|TRBV27|.
TGTGCCAGCAGTTTATCGGCGGGCCTGGGGAATGAGCAGTTCTTC
CASSLSAGLGNEQFF
>TRBJ1-2|.|TRBV9|.
TGTGCCAGCAGCGTAGAGGCGGGGGGGGACTATGGCTACACCTTC
CASSVEAGGDYGYTF
>TRBJ2-3|.|TRBV7-9|.
TGTGCCAGCAGTCCAATACCGGGACTTCGCACAGATACGCAGTATTTT
CASSPIPGLRTDTQYF
>TRBJ2-5|.|TRBV5-1|.
TGCGCCAGCAGCCAAACCGGGTCAAGAGGAGAGACCCAGTACTTC
CASSQTGSRGETQYF
>TRBJ1-1|.|TRBV5-1|.
TGCGCCAGCAGCCCGGGGGGAGGGGCACTGAACACTGAAGCTTTCTTT
CASSPGGGALNTEAFF
>TRBJ2-7|.|TRBV5-4|.
TGTGCCAGCAGCTTAGGTACGGACTACCACTACGAGCAGTACTTC
CASSLGTDYHYEQYF
>TRBJ1-1|once|TRBV19|.
TGTGCCAGTAGTCCACGGGGAAAGAACACTGAAGCTTTCTTT
CASSPRGKNTEAFF
>TRBJ2-2|.|TRBV7-3|.
TGTGCCAGCAGCCCGAGGACTGGCGGGTCCGGGGAGCTGTTTTTT
CASSPRTGGSGELFF
>TRBJ2-7|.|TRBV6-5|TRBD1
TGTGCCAGCACGCCGGGACAGGGGGCGCGGGAGCAGTACTTC
CASTPGQGAREQYF
>TRBJ2-1|.|TRBV4-1|.
TGCGCCAGCAGCCATCGGGGGGACAACACGAACAATGAGCAGTTCTTC
CASSHRGDNTNNEQFF
>TRBJ2-5|.|TRBV10-3|TRBD1
TGTGCCACCCGACAGGGCGCGGAGGAGACCCAGTACTTC
CATRQGAEETQYF
>TRBJ1-5|.|TRBV19|TRBD1
TGTGCCACCTCTAGGGCACAGGGGGCAGTTTTCAATCAGCCCCAGCATTTT
CATSRAQGAVFNQPQHF
>TRBJ1-2|once|TRBV6-1|.
TGTGCCAGCAGTGAATCTTTTAACTATGGCTACACCTTC
CASSESFNYGYTF